This T cell receptor (beta chain) was found in a study of siplizumab effects on memory and regulatory T cells. General study points: Confirmatory evidence of suppressive function in proliferating siplizumab-culture Tregs was not obtained. It seemed that naive T cells were more diverse than memory cells and were major contributors to the alloresponse. Few alloreactive clones mapped to unstimulated subsets. Siplizumab significantly decreased alloreactive sequences from unstimulated CD4+ memory cells.

Only in-frame clones appear in the TCRdb table, and some are missing; sequencing was by immunoSEQ multiplex PCR. This table holds some 2,900 clones, approximately 49% found once. As regards this clone: Its antigen is not known.

Coculturing of the mixed lymphocyte reaction cells was performed at 37°C for around 6 days. Trimming took off 1 base at V and 2 bases at J, with 8 bases between the two ends. Germline CDR1 and CDR2: KGHSH and LQKENI. The CDR3 covers 15 residues. The rearrangement links TRBV18 to TRBJ2-2; no definite D call. The sequence was collected from a human donor in good health; the cells came from an allogeneic mixed lymphocyte reaction. Sequences were obtained from CFSE-low (dividing) CD4+ T cells sorted from an allogeneic mixed lymphocyte reaction. The CDR3 protein is CASSPRSPNTGELFF. DNA for the CDR3: TGTGCCAGCTCACCACGGTCACCTAACACCGGGGAGCTGTTTTTT.